This T cell receptor (beta chain) derives from a study of siplizumab effects on memory and regulatory T cells. Whole-study results and caveats: Among mappable alloreactive CD4+ clones, the Treg-derived fraction averaged roughly 70% with siplizumab versus 25% to 30% in controls.

This CDR3 contains 17 residues. Per the germline V gene, CDR1 is SGHTA and CDR2 is FQGNSA. The ends were cut back, 5 bases at V and 0 bases at J, with 14 bases in the middle. Profiled with immunoSEQ multiplex PCR; TCRdb holds only in-frame clones, not every one. Of tens of thousands of clones detected, roughly 90% appear once; the ten largest clones hold less than 0.3%. Concerning this clone itself: Its antigen remains unknown.

Source material: naive CD4+ T cells sorted from blood. The chain is built from TRBV7-2 and TRBJ1-6; D possibly corresponds to TRBD1 (6 bases). This TCR came from a human donor in good health. CDR3 coding DNA: TGTGCCAGCAGCATTCGGGACACGAGCTCCTATAATTCACCCCTCCACTTT. Translated: CASSIRDTSSYNSPLHF.